This T cell receptor (beta chain) is from a study of naive and memory T cell subsets. TCR cDNA received a 3' ligated oligonucleotide that carried a UMI. Whole blood, approximately 2.3 ml, came from adult healthy volunteers. Reverse transcription used DNase-treated unsorted total RNA, aiming for roughly 1 to 1000 ng. Amplification of ligated cDNA took four PCR rounds with SP2 and nested alpha and beta constant primers. Blood and skin TCR RNA was reverse transcribed with alpha and beta constant primers. Each CDR3 protein gets one entry after TCRdb re-called the 5' RACE reads with MiXCR. Of roughly 48,000 distinct CDR3 sequences in the sample, approximately 4.8% were seen once. CDR3 size: 15 residues. J was trimmed by 1 base and V by 6 bases; bases with no gene match: 9. The germline V gene encodes CDR1 LGHNA and CDR2 YNFKEQ.

The TCR sequence derives from a female donor in good health. This chain uses TRBV4-2 with TRBJ2-7; TRBD2 matches at 7 bases. The CDR3 loop reads CASSDPSGNSYEQYF. The CDR3 nucleotides are TGTGCCAGCAGTGACCCTAGCGGAAATTCCTACGAGCAGTACTTC.